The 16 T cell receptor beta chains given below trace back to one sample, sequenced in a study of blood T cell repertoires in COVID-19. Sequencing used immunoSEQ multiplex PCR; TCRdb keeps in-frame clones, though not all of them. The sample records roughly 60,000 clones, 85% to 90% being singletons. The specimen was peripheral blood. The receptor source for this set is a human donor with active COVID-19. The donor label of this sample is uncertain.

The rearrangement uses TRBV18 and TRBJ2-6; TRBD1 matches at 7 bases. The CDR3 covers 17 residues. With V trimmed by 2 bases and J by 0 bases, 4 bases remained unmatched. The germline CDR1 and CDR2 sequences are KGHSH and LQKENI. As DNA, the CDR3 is TGTGCCAGCTCACCATCTGACAGGGTCTCTGGGGCCAACGTCCTGACTTTC. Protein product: CASSPSDRVSGANVLTF.

This CDR3 reads CASSPRGGNTEAFF. The CDR3 region has the DNA TGTGCCAGCAGCCCACGGGGGGGGAACACTGAAGCTTTCTTT. The chain uses TRBV7-2 and TRBJ1-1; tentative D call: TRBD1 (5 bases). This CDR3 has 14 amino acids. Germline loops: CDR1 SGHTA, CDR2 FQGNSA. The V end lost 5 bases, the J end lost 1 base, and 11 bases lay between the germline ends.

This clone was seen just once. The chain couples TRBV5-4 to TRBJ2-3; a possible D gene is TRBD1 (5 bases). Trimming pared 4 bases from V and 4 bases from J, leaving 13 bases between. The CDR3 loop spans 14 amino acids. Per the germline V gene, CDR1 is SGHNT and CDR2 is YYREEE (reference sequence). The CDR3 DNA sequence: TGTGCCAGCAGCCCGGAAGGGGCCGCAGATACGCAGTATTTT. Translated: CASSPEGAADTQYF.

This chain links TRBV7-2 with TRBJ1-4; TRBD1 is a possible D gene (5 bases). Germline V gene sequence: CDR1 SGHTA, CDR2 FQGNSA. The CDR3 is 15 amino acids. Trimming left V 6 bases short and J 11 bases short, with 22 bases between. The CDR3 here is CASSSRGTQAQKLFF. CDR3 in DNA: TGTGCCAGCAGTTCGCGCGGGACGCAGGCACAGAAACTGTTTTTT.

CDR3 sequence reads: CASSLDTGQGAEDYGYTF. As DNA, the CDR3 is TGTGCCAGCAGCCTCGATACGGGACAGGGGGCTGAAGACTATGGCTACACCTTC. The chain recombines TRBV5-6 with TRBJ1-2; 12 nucleotides line up with TRBD1. The V segment lost 4 bases and the J segment 3 bases; nucleotides outside the gene matches: 13. CDR1 is SGHDT and CDR2 is YYEEEE in the germline V gene. The CDR3 consists of 18 residues.

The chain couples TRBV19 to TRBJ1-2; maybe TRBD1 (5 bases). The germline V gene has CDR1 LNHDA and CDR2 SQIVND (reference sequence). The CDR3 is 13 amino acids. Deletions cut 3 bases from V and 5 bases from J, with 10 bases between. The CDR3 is CASSMLRGYGYTF. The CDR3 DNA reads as TGTGCCAGTAGTATGCTCCGGGGGTATGGCTACACCTTC.

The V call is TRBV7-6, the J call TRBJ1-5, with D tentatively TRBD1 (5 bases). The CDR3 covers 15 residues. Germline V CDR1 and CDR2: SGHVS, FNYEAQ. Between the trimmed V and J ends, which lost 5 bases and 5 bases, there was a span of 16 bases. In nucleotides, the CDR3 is TGTGCCAGCAGCGCCCTAGGGGAATGGGATCAGCCCCAGCATTTT. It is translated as CASSALGEWDQPQHF. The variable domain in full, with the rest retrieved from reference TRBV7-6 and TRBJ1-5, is GAGVSQSPRYKVTKRGQDVALRCDPISGHVSLYWYRQALGQGPEFLTYFNYEAQQDKSGLPNDRFSAERPEGSISTLTIQRTEQRDSAMYRCASSALGEWDQPQHFGDGTRLSIL.

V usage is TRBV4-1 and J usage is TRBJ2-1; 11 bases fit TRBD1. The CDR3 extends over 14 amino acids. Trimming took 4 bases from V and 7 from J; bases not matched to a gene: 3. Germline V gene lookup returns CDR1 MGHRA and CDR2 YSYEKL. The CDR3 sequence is CASSLDRGQNEQFF. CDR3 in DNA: TGCGCCAGCAGCCTGGACAGGGGGCAAAATGAGCAGTTCTTC.

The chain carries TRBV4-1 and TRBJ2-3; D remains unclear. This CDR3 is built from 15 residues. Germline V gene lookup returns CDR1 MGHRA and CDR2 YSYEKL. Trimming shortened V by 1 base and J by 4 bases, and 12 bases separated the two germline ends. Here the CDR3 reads CASSQVRLVPDTQYF. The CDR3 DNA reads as TGCGCCAGCAGCCAAGTTCGGCTAGTTCCAGATACGCAGTATTTT.

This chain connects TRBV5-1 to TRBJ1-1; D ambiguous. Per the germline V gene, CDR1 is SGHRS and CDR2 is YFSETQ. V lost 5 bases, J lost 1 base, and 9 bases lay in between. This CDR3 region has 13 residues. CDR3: CASRVTTNTEAFF. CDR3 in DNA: TGCGCCAGCAGGGTGACAACGAACACTGAAGCTTTCTTT.

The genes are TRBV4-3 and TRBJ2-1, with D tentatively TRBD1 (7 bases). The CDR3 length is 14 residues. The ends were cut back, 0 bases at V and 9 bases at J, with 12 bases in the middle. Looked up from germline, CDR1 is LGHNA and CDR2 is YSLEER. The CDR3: CASSQDRRGPEQFF. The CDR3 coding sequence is TGCGCCAGCAGCCAAGATCGGAGGGGGCCTGAGCAGTTCTTC.

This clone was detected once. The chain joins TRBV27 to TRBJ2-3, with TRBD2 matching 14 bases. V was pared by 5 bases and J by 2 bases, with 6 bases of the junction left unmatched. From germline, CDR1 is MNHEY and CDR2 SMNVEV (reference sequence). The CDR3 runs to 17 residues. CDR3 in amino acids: CASSIGTSGGYTDTQYF. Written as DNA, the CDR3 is TGTGCCAGCAGTATCGGGACTAGCGGGGGATACACAGATACGCAGTATTTT.

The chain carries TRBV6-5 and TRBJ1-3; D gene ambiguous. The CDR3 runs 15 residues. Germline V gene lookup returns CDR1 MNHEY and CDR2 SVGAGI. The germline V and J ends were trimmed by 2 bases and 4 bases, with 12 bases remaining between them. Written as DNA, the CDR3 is TGTGCCAGCAGTTACGGAGCGGTGTACGGAAACACCATATATTTT. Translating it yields CASSYGAVYGNTIYF.

CDR3 DNA: TGTGCCAGCAGCCTAAGACGCCTAGCGGGAGGGTTACACGAGCAGTACTTC. It codes for CASSLRRLAGGLHEQYF. The chain is built from TRBV3-1 (or the pseudogene TRBV3-2) and TRBJ2-7; the match to TRBD2 covers 12 bases. After removal of 4 bases from V and 5 bases from J, the junction contained 12 bases not matched to a gene. Germline assignment: CDR1 LGHDT and CDR2 YNNKEL (reference sequence). The CDR3 consists of 17 residues.

In nucleotides, the CDR3 is TGTGCCAGCAGTGAGGGGACAGGCAAATACGAGCAGTACTTC. Residues: CASSEGTGKYEQYF. The V call is TRBV6-1, the J call TRBJ2-7, with 8 bases fitting TRBD1. Trimming at V came to 3 bases and at J to 4 bases, leaving 5 bases not matched to a gene. Germline assignment: CDR1 MNHNS and CDR2 SASEGT. CDR3 length: 14 residues.

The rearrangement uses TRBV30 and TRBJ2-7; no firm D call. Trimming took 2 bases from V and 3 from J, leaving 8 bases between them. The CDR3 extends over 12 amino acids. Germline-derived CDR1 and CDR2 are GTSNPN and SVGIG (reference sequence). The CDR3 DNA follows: TGTGCCTGGAGTCTAGACGGCTACGAGCAGTACTTC. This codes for CAWSLDGYEQYF.